This TCR beta chain came from a study of T-cell reconstitution after alpha-beta-depleted transplantation in children. Trimming stripped 6 bases from V and 0 bases from J, with 8 bases between. The germline CDR1 and CDR2 sequences are MGHDK and SYGVNS. The length of the CDR3 is 13 residues. The TCRbeta library was prepared with unique molecular identifiers. TCRdb used MiXCR to reprocess the PCR reads, holding one entry per CDR3 protein. The sample has around 340,000 distinct CDR3 sequences, about an eighth seen once. This TCR came from a human donor who donated a stem cell graft to a child with Fanconi anemia. J is TRBJ1-2 and V is TRBV25-1; D is ambiguous. Sequences were derived from PBMCs, sampled from the stem cell graft. The CDR3 protein is CASSDGSNYGYTF. As DNA, the CDR3 is TGTGCCAGCAGCGACGGTTCTAACTATGGCTACACCTTC.